The clone carrying this T cell receptor (beta chain) was found many times. As yet, its antigen is unknown. The germline V gene encodes CDR1 MNHEY and CDR2 SVGEGT. The V segment lost 6 bases and the J segment 3 bases; nucleotides outside the gene matches: 13. This CDR3 comprises 16 residues. The data derive from a study of regulatory T cells in long-lasting Graves disease. Time point denoted: newly diagnosed GD, antithyroid drugs for less than 3 months. Extracted RNA from PBMCs served as the source of the TCR library. Diagnoses of Graves' disease were made by American Thyroid Association guidelines. Peripheral blood, at approximately 10 milliliters, went into EDTA tubes. Study results and caveats: TCR diversity was lower in persistent than newly diagnosed Graves' disease.

Both iRepertoire HTBI primers and Arm-PCR of CDR3 regions were used to build the TCR beta libraries. TCRdb fed the multiplex PCR reads into MiXCR, producing one record per CDR3 protein. The repertoire holds a few hundred thousand distinct CDR3 sequences, with approximately 13% as singletons. A further study also used this sample, focusing on T cells in Graves' hyperthyroidism and ophthalmopathy. This second study notes: Carried out on the TCR CDR3, a first-round RT-PCR used the HTBI primer set.

The chain carries TRBV6-2 or TRBV6-3 and TRBJ1-1, with 7 nucleotides matching TRBD1. This TCR came from a man aged 30 to 45 with Graves disease. The source material was peripheral blood mononuclear cells (PBMCs), sampled at new diagnosis, from a patient treated with antithyroid drugs. The CDR3 DNA reads TGTGCCAGCAGACCTCTAAAAAGGGGGCGCGACACTGAAGCTTTCTTT. It yields the protein CASRPLKRGRDTEAFF.